One sample yielded the 24 T cell receptor beta chains listed below, sequenced in a study of blood T cell repertoires in COVID-19. Clones were sequenced by immunoSEQ multiplex PCR, and TCRdb holds only the in-frame ones, with some missing. Of about 350,000 clones in the sample, roughly 86% were seen once. Sequenced: PBMCs or T cells enriched from blood (not recorded which). These receptors all come from a woman younger than 45 who had been exposed to COVID-19.

The V and J genes are TRBV28 and TRBJ1-5; 8 bases match TRBD1. From germline, CDR1 is MDHEN and CDR2 SYDVKM. J was trimmed by 2 bases and V by 2 bases; bases with no gene match: 17. This CDR3 is 20 amino acids long. CDR3 DNA: TGTGCCAGCAGTTTAAAGGCGGCGGGACAGGTCCTCCCCGGCAATCAGCCCCAGCATTTT. Protein product: CASSLKAAGQVLPGNQPQHF. The entire variable domain, with the rest obtained from reference TRBV28 and TRBJ1-5, is as follows: DVKVTQSSRYLVKRTGEKVFLECVQDMDHENMFWYRQDPGLGLRLIYFSYDVKMKEKGDIPEGYSVSREKKERFSLILESASTNQTSMYLCASSLKAAGQVLPGNQPQHFGDGTRLSIL.

This clone appeared once. The rearrangement uses TRBV5-1 and TRBJ1-6; 7 bases are a match to TRBD1. The CDR3 is made up of 15 amino acids. The V gene end was trimmed by 4 bases and the J gene end by 4 bases; junction bases not matched to a gene: 5. Germline CDR1 and CDR2: SGHRS and YFSETQ. The CDR3 here is CASSQGQTYNSPLHF. CDR3 bases: TGCGCCAGCAGCCAGGGACAGACGTATAATTCACCCCTCCACTTT.

The CDR3 DNA is TGCAGCGTTCCCGGGTCTTCGGGAGGGCAGTACTTC. As protein: CSVPGSSGGQYF. The genes are TRBV29-1 and TRBJ2-7; 7 bases agree with TRBD2. CDR1 is SQVTM and CDR2 is ANQGSEA in the germline V gene. The CDR3 is 12 amino acids. Trimming took 5 bases from V and 9 from J; bases not matched to a gene: 10.

The genes are TRBV6-4 and TRBJ1-2; D is perhaps TRBD1 (5 bases). Germline values: CDR1 MRHNA, CDR2 SNTAGT. CDR3 size: 14 residues. Trimming took 0 bases from V and 4 from J, leaving 9 bases between them. As DNA, the CDR3 is TGTGCCAGCAGTGACTCCGGGGGACGCTATGGCTACACCTTC. Amino acid sequence: CASSDSGGRYGYTF.

The chain recombines TRBV5-8 with TRBJ1-1; D not resolved. CDR3 length: 13 residues. V gave up 3 bases and J gave up 6 bases, with 12 bases separating them. Germline-derived CDR1 and CDR2 are SGHTS and YDEGEE. The CDR3 DNA follows: TGTGCCAGCAGCTCCTATATGTCGGCTGAAGCTTTCTTT. Translation: CASSSYMSAEAFF. Full variable domain (outside the CDR3, taken from reference TRBV5-8 and TRBJ1-1): EAGVTQSPTHLIKTRGQQATLRCSPISGHTSVYWYQQALGLGLQFLLWYDEGEERNRGNFPPRFSGRQFPNYSSELNVNALELEDSALYLCASSSYMSAEAFFGQGTRLTVV.

This clone was counted a single time. This rearrangement joins TRBV10-3 to TRBJ2-5; 8 nucleotides line up with TRBD2. The CDR3 has 15 residues. The J segment lost 3 bases and the V segment lost 4 bases, leaving 7 bases of the junction unmatched. Germline V CDR1 and CDR2: ENHRY, SYGVKD. DNA of the CDR3: TGTGCCATCAGTGGTTCCGGGACTAGAGAAGAGACCCAGTACTTC. This translates into CAISGSGTREETQYF.

The V gene is TRBV7-9, the J gene TRBJ1-1, with D perhaps matching TRBD1 (6 bases). V dropped 1 base and J dropped 11 bases, with 14 bases sitting between them. Germline V gene lookup returns CDR1 SEHNR and CDR2 FQNEAQ (reference sequence). The CDR3 is made up of 13 amino acids. In DNA, the CDR3 is TGTGCCAGCAGCTTAGAAACAGGGCTGGACGCTTTCTTT. Translating gives CASSLETGLDAFF.

This chain joins TRBV19 and TRBJ2-5; TRBD2 matches at 8 bases. The CDR3 has 16 residues. From germline, CDR1 is LNHDA and CDR2 SQIVND (reference sequence). V shed 4 bases and J 3 bases; nucleotides not matched to a gene: 10. The CDR3 reads CASSTLPGLDEETQYF. The CDR3 coding sequence is TGTGCCAGTAGTACCCTTCCGGGACTAGACGAAGAGACCCAGTACTTC.

CDR3 sequence reads: CASGPPRPSSNQPQHF. CDR3 DNA sequence: TGTGCTAGTGGGCCCCCTAGACCCAGTAGTAATCAGCCCCAGCATTTT. The genes are TRBV12-5 and TRBJ1-5; D is undetermined. V lost 6 bases to trimming and J lost 4 bases, with 19 bases between them. Per germline, CDR1 LGHNT and CDR2 FRNRAP. The CDR3 consists of 16 residues.

The gene calls are TRBV28 and TRBJ2-7; 14 nucleotides line up with TRBD2. With 7 bases clipped from V and 2 bases from J, the junction kept 16 bases outside the gene matches. The CDR3 is 19 residues long. Germline V gives CDR1 MDHEN, CDR2 SYDVKM. The CDR3 nucleotides read TGTGCCAGCACTTCGGGCAGTTGGGGGACTAGCGGGGGAACCTACGAGCAGTACTTC. Translation: CASTSGSWGTSGGTYEQYF.

The chain links TRBV3-1 (or the pseudogene TRBV3-2) to TRBJ2-7; TRBD1 agrees at 10 bases. V lost 0 bases and J lost 4; bases outside the gene matches: 6. The CDR3 spans 16 residues. Per the germline V gene, CDR1 is LGHDT and CDR2 is YNNKEL (reference sequence). CDR3 sequence: CASSQDYRQGAYEQYF. In nucleotides, the CDR3 is TGTGCCAGCAGCCAAGATTACCGACAGGGGGCGTACGAGCAGTACTTC.

V gene TRBV28 combines with J gene TRBJ2-7; D may be TRBD2 (5 bases). Germline lookup yields CDR1 MDHEN and CDR2 SYDVKM. CDR3 length: 15 residues. V was pared by 1 base and J by 3 bases, with 13 bases between. The CDR3 sequence is CASSLFPGEHYEQYF. DNA for the CDR3: TGTGCCAGCAGTTTATTCCCCGGGGAGCACTACGAGCAGTACTTC.

This chain joins TRBV15 and TRBJ2-2; 13 nucleotides line up with TRBD2. After removal of 5 bases from V and 4 bases from J, the junction contained 10 bases not matched to a gene. Germline CDR1 is LNHNV and CDR2 is YYDKDF (reference sequence). This CDR3 region has 18 residues. The CDR3 loop reads CATSARTSGRRGTGELFF. In DNA form, the CDR3 reads TGTGCCACCAGCGCCCGGACTAGCGGGAGACGTGGCACCGGGGAGCTGTTTTTT.

This chain links TRBV19 with TRBJ2-3; 9 nucleotides agree with TRBD1. Per germline, CDR1 LNHDA and CDR2 SQIVND (reference sequence). This CDR3 is 18 amino acids long. With V trimmed by 5 bases and J by 4 bases, 16 bases remained unmatched. Here the CDR3 reads CASSPWGQGGSWPDTQYF. The DNA for the CDR3 is TGTGCCAGTAGTCCTTGGGGACAGGGAGGTTCGTGGCCAGATACGCAGTATTTT.

The chain couples TRBV19 to TRBJ2-5; a weak D match, TRBD2 (6 bases). The germline gives CDR1 LNHDA, CDR2 SQIVND (reference sequence). Trimming removed 3 bases from V and 5 bases from J, with 13 bases in between. The CDR3 covers 14 residues. The CDR3 DNA is TGTGCCAGTAGTATCGGGGGAAAGGGGGAGACCCAGTACTTC. As protein: CASSIGGKGETQYF.

The chain joins TRBV3-1 (or the pseudogene TRBV3-2) to TRBJ2-5; 7 bases map to TRBD1. CDR1 is LGHDT and CDR2 is YNNKEL in the germline V gene (reference sequence). Losses at the gene ends were 4 bases for V and 5 bases for J; bases not matched to a gene: 10. CDR3 length: 15 amino acids. CDR3 coding DNA: TGTGCCAGCAGCCTGAGGGGGCTGGTAGCCGAGACCCAGTACTTC. Translating it yields CASSLRGLVAETQYF.

This chain joins TRBV13 and TRBJ2-3; D possibly corresponds to TRBD1 (6 bases). The V gene lost 4 bases and the J gene lost 6 bases, with 11 bases spanning the gap. Germline CDR1 and CDR2: PRHDT and FYEKMQ (reference sequence). This CDR3 has 13 residues. The CDR3 loop reads CASSSGQIDTQYF. The CDR3 DNA is TGTGCCAGCAGCTCAGGACAGATCGATACGCAGTATTTT.

This sequence joins TRBV3-1 (or the pseudogene TRBV3-2) and TRBJ1-4; TRBD1 matches 8 bases. Germline V lookup: CDR1 LGHDT, CDR2 YNNKEL (reference sequence). V shed 3 bases and J 3 bases; nucleotides not matched to a gene: 9. The CDR3 sequence is 17 residues long. The CDR3 nucleotides read TGTGCCAGCAGCCAGGATCGACAGGGGTCGGCTAATGAAAAACTGTTTTTT. Its protein product is CASSQDRQGSANEKLFF.

This clone came up a few times. This rearrangement joins TRBV5-5 to TRBJ2-7, with a weak D call TRBD1 (5 bases). Germline values: CDR1 SGHKS, CDR2 YYEKEE (reference sequence). V lost 1 base, J lost 0 bases, and 17 bases lay in between. This CDR3 spans 17 amino acids. This CDR3 reads CASSLRAKGSLSYEQYF. The CDR3 coding sequence is TGTGCCAGCAGCTTGAGGGCGAAGGGGTCCCTCTCCTACGAGCAGTACTTC.

This sequence joins TRBV5-4 and TRBJ2-2; tentative D call: TRBD2 (5 bases). Trimming cost V 0 bases and J 4 bases, with 10 bases left between them. Germline lookup yields CDR1 SGHNT and CDR2 YYREEE (reference sequence). The CDR3 is made up of 15 amino acids. CDR3 bases: TGTGCCAGCAGCTTGGACACCGGAGGCACCGGGGAGCTGTTTTTT. It codes for CASSLDTGGTGELFF.

This rearrangement joins TRBV27 to TRBJ1-5; 7 nucleotides line up with TRBD1. This CDR3 is 17 amino acids long. V lost 5 bases, J lost 4 bases, and 14 bases stayed unmatched. The germline CDR1 and CDR2 sequences are MNHEY and SMNVEV (reference sequence). The CDR3 region has the DNA TGTGCCAGCAGTCCCAGAGCCAGGACAGGACAAAATCAGCCCCAGCATTTT. This gives the protein CASSPRARTGQNQPQHF.

V and J are TRBV19 and TRBJ2-7; 10 bases match TRBD2. Germline-derived CDR1 and CDR2 are LNHDA and SQIVND (reference sequence). Trimming cost V 2 bases and J 2 bases; bases outside gene matches: 3. The CDR3 spans 15 residues. The CDR3 is CASSILAGATYEQYF. In DNA form, the CDR3 reads TGTGCCAGTAGTATACTAGCGGGAGCCACCTACGAGCAGTACTTC.

The chain is built from TRBV6-6 and TRBJ2-1; 8 bases are shared with TRBD2. Germline-derived CDR1 and CDR2 are MNHNY and SVGAGI (reference sequence). The CDR3 has 15 amino acids. The trim removed 0 bases at V and 7 bases at J, leaving 5 bases unmatched. The CDR3 reads CASSYSDASGNEQFF. The DNA for the CDR3 is TGTGCCAGCAGTTACTCGGACGCTAGCGGGAATGAGCAGTTCTTC.

The V and J genes are TRBV5-6 and TRBJ2-7; 8 nucleotides align to TRBD1. The V gene end was trimmed by 6 bases and the J gene end by 3 bases; junction bases not matched to a gene: 8. This CDR3 comprises 14 residues. The germline CDR1 and CDR2 sequences are SGHDT and YYEEEE. As DNA, the CDR3 is TGTGCCAGCACCCTAGGGACAGGAGGCTACGAGCAGTACTTC. Encoded protein: CASTLGTGGYEQYF.